The 2 T cell receptor beta chains below come from one sample, sequenced in a study of T cell responses to AZD1222 COVID-19 vaccine. Repertoires were generated with immunoSEQ multiplex PCR, while TCRdb's copy carries only in-frame clones and drops some. Altogether more than 150,000 clones are present, approximately 90% being singletons, with the ten largest covering 1.3%. Sequences were derived from peripheral blood, sampled 28 days after the second AZD1222 dose. Receptor source: an adult who received the AZD1222 COVID-19 vaccine.

The chain combines TRBV7-3 with TRBJ1-6; no reliable D call. CDR1 and CDR2 (germline): SGHTA, FQGTGA. The length of the CDR3 is 15 residues. Trimming shortened V by 5 bases and J by 5 bases, and 13 bases separated the two germline ends. The CDR3 reads CASSPAGSNNSPLHF. Here the CDR3 DNA reads TGTGCCAGCAGCCCCGCCGGCAGTAATAATTCACCCCTCCACTTT.

With respect to this clone: This CDR3 is also generated by other DNA sequences in the sample. This rearrangement joins TRBV12-3 or TRBV12-4 to TRBJ1-5; TRBD1 matches 11 bases. The V and J ends lost 6 bases and 6 bases, in that order; junction bases with no gene match: 1. CDR3 length equals 13 residues. CDR3 sequence: CASRGTGGQPQHF. The CDR3 bases are TGTGCCAGCAGGGGGACAGGGGGTCAGCCCCAGCATTTT.